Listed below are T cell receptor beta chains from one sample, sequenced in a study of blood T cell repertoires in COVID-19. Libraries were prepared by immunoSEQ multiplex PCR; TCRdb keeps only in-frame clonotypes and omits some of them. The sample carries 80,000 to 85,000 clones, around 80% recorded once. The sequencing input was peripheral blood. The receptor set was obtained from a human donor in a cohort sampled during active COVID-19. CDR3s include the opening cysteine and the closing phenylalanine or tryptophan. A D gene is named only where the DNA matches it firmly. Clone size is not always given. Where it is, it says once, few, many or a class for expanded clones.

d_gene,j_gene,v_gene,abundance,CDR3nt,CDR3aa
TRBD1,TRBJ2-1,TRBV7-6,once,TGTGCCAGCAGCCTAAGGGGGCCGAGCTCCTACAATGAGCAGTTCTTC,CASSLRGPSSYNEQFF
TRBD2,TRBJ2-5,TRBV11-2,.,TGTGCCAGCAGCATAAGACTAGCGGGGCCAGCCCAAGAGACCCAGTACTTC,CASSIRLAGPAQETQYF
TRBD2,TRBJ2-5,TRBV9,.,TGTGCCAGCAGCGAGGGACTAGCCGGACTAACCCAGTACTTC,CASSEGLAGLTQYF
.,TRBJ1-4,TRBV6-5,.,TGTGCCAGCAAAGGGGTTGATAAAAAACTGTTTTTT,CASKGVDKKLFF
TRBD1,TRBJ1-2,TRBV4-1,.,TGCGCCAGCAGCCCGGGGACAGGGGAGCCATATGGCTACACCTTC,CASSPGTGEPYGYTF
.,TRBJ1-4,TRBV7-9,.,TGTGCCAGCAGCTTAGGCCCCGGGGGTGAACTGTTTTTT,CASSLGPGGELFF
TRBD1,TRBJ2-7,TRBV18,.,TGTGCCAGCTCACCTCTGGCCGGACAGGGGTACGAGCAGTACTTC,CASSPLAGQGYEQYF
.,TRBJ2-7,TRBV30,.,TGTGCCTGGAGTGGGAAACTGCGCCGGGTGTTAAAATACGAGCAGTACTTC,CAWSGKLRRVLKYEQYF
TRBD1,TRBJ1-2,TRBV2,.,TGTGCCGGCAGACAGGGGGCTAACTATGGCTACACCTTC,CAGRQGANYGYTF
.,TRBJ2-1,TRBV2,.,TGTGCCAGCAGTGGGGGGCGGGGGCCCTACAATGAGCAGTTCTTC,CASSGGRGPYNEQFF
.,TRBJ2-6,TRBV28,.,TGTGCCAGCAGTTCCACAATGTGGAGGCCGAGGGGACACTCTGGGGCCAACGTCCTGACTTTC,CASSSTMWRPRGHSGANVLTF
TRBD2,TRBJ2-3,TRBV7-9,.,TGTGCCAGCAGCTTAGGACTAGCGGGGGCGAATACGCAGTATTTT,CASSLGLAGANTQYF
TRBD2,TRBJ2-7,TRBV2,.,TGTGCCAGCATTTCGGGAGGATACGAGCAGTACTTC,CASISGGYEQYF